This section outlines one TCR beta chain sequence together with its context. Original processing methods: Quantification of nucleated cells was approximated via reference gene primer amplification. Sequencing was performed with immunoSEQ multiplex PCR; in TCRdb, only in-frame clones are kept and a portion is missing. That table supplies the V and J calls and clone size; D and trimming were determined from the DNA. This table has about 180,000 clones, approximately 88% appearing once. These data originate in a study of blood T cell repertoires in COVID-19. Whole-study context: T cells, B-cell-depleted T cells, or PBMCs supplied cDNA or gDNA.

The germline V gene encodes CDR1 LGHNA and CDR2 YNFKEQ. This CDR3 is 14 amino acids long. V was cut by 2 bases and J by 6 bases, with 10 bases left in between. The chain employs TRBV4-2 and TRBJ1-4, with a weak D call TRBD1 (5 bases). This TCR derives from a woman aged 30 to 39 with acute or convalescent COVID-19. The material sequenced was peripheral blood. The CDR3 sequence is CASSQSTGDEKLFF. The CDR3 DNA follows: TGTGCCAGCAGCCAATCTACGGGGGATGAAAAACTGTTTTTT.